This entry lists 27 T cell receptor beta chains sequenced from one sample in a study of T cell responses to AZD1222 COVID-19 vaccine. Sequencing was performed with immunoSEQ multiplex PCR; in TCRdb, only in-frame clones are kept and a portion is missing. Counted here are roughly 150,000 clones, 80% to 95% occurring once; the ten biggest clones make up 2.3%. The specimen was peripheral blood, collected on day 0 of AZD1222 vaccination. These receptor sequences come from an adult in good health.

The rearrangement uses TRBV2 and TRBJ2-3, with D hard to call. Deletions cut 5 bases from V and 0 bases from J, with 9 bases between. The germline gives CDR1 SNHLY, CDR2 FYNNEI. The CDR3 has 14 residues. In DNA form, the CDR3 reads TGTGCCAGCAGTTCAGTTCCTAGCACAGATACGCAGTATTTT. As protein: CASSSVPSTDTQYF. The entire variable domain, with the rest obtained from reference TRBV2 and TRBJ2-3, is as follows: EPEVTQTPSHQVTQMGQEVILRCVPISNHLYFYWYRQILGQKVEFLVSFYNNEISEKSEIFDDQFSVERPDGSNFTLKIRSTKLEDSAMYFCASSSVPSTDTQYFGPGTRLTVL.

The gene calls are TRBV12-2 and TRBJ2-2. TRBV12-2 is noted as a pseudogene. The CDR3 contains 13 residues. CDR3 residues: CASRCVWNGELFF. The CDR3 DNA reads TGTGCAAGTCGCTGTGTTTGGAACGGGGAGCTGTTTTTT.

The genes are TRBV30 and TRBJ1-1; D ambiguous. The V gene lost 1 base and the J gene lost 6 bases, with 6 bases spanning the gap. Per the germline V gene, CDR1 is GTSNPN and CDR2 is SVGIG (reference sequence). This CDR3 has 11 residues. CDR3 amino acids: CAWSGRAEAFF. The CDR3 nucleotides are TGTGCCTGGAGTGGAAGGGCTGAAGCTTTCTTT.

V usage is TRBV30 and J usage is TRBJ1-5; TRBD1 might be the D (5 bases). This CDR3 region has 13 residues. The germline gives CDR1 GTSNPN, CDR2 SVGIG (reference sequence). Trimming took 4 bases from V and 4 from J, leaving 11 bases between them. The DNA of the CDR3 is TGTGCCTGGACCAGGGACTGGAATCAGCCCCAGCATTTT. Its protein product is CAWTRDWNQPQHF.

The genes are TRBV6-5 and TRBJ1-1, with a weak D call TRBD1 (6 bases). Trimming took 6 bases from V and 4 from J, leaving 18 bases between them. The CDR3 spans 15 residues. Germline V CDR1 and CDR2: MNHEY, SVGAGI. CDR3 in DNA: TGTGCCAGCAGACCACGGAAACAGGGTCGCACTGAAGCTTTCTTT. Protein: CASRPRKQGRTEAFF.

The chain is built from TRBV6-2 or TRBV6-3 and TRBJ1-1, with TRBD1 identical over 11 bases. The germline CDR1 and CDR2 sequences are MNHEY and SVGEGT. This CDR3 spans 16 amino acids. V lost 6 bases to trimming and J lost 4 bases; unmatched junction nucleotides: 10. The CDR3 nucleotides read TGTGCCAGCAGCTCTCCACCGGGACAGGGGGGCACTGAAGCTTTCTTT. Its translation is CASSSPPGQGGTEAFF.

The genes are TRBV27 and TRBJ1-3; D is possibly TRBD1 (6 bases). The CDR3 sequence is 15 residues long. Germline V lookup: CDR1 MNHEY, CDR2 SMNVEV (reference sequence). V shed 5 bases and J shed 2 bases, with 13 bases lying between them. CDR3 sequence reads: CASSQTGYPGNTIYF. DNA of the CDR3: TGTGCCAGCAGTCAGACAGGATATCCTGGAAACACCATATATTTT.

The V and J genes are TRBV7-3 and TRBJ2-3; D remains ambiguous. This CDR3 has 17 residues. CDR1 is SGHTA, CDR2 FQGTGA, per germline. V was trimmed by 2 bases and J by 0 bases, leaving 15 bases between them. The CDR3 is CASSLVGKSKSTDTQYF. CDR3 in DNA: TGTGCCAGCAGCTTAGTGGGGAAATCAAAAAGCACAGATACGCAGTATTTT.

The genes are TRBV18 and TRBJ1-5, with D uncertain. Germline-derived CDR1 and CDR2 are KGHSH and LQKENI. Trimming cost V 3 bases and J 3 bases, with 9 bases left between them. The CDR3 is 14 residues long. CDR3 protein: CASSPSGLNQPQHF. CDR3 coding DNA: TGTGCCAGCTCACCTAGCGGGCTCAATCAGCCCCAGCATTTT.

The rearrangement links TRBV4-1 to TRBJ1-2; the D gene is possibly TRBD1 (6 bases). CDR3 length: 15 residues. Germline V CDR1 and CDR2: MGHRA, YSYEKL. Trimming removed 3 bases at V and 7 bases at J, with 18 bases between. CDR3 nucleotide sequence: TGCGCCAGCAGCCATCCCAGGCAGACAGGAAGTGGCTACACCTTC. Residues: CASSHPRQTGSGYTF.

The rearrangement links TRBV27 to TRBJ2-1; a weak D match, TRBD2 (6 bases). Germline loops: CDR1 MNHEY, CDR2 SMNVEV (reference sequence). This CDR3 has 14 residues. The germline V and J ends were trimmed by 6 bases and 6 bases, with 15 bases remaining between them. The CDR3 DNA follows: TGTGCCAGCAGACCCGGACTACCCGCCAATGAGCAGTTCTTC. This encodes CASRPGLPANEQFF.

The J gene is TRBJ1-3, the V gene TRBV6-5; 7 nucleotides match TRBD1. After removal of 6 bases from V and 0 bases from J, the junction contained 5 bases not matched to a gene. Germline V gene data show CDR1 as MNHEY and CDR2 as SVGAGI. This CDR3 contains 15 residues. The chain's CDR3 is CASSIDRDSGNTIYF. In nucleotides, the CDR3 is TGTGCCAGCAGCATAGACAGGGACTCTGGAAACACCATATATTTT.

This chain links TRBV6-5 with TRBJ2-5; possible D gene TRBD2, 6 bases. The V and J ends lost 0 bases and 7 bases respectively, with 18 bases between them. Germline CDR1 is MNHEY and CDR2 is SVGAGI. The CDR3 spans 16 residues. The CDR3 DNA follows: TGTGCCAGCAGTTACTCCGGGGGTCGGACAACGAGGACCCAGTACTTC. It translates to CASSYSGGRTTRTQYF.

This clone was recorded once. This rearrangement joins TRBV6-5 to TRBJ1-1; possibly TRBD1 for D (5 bases). Trimming pared 6 bases from V and 3 bases from J, leaving 11 bases between. This CDR3 is built from 13 residues. Germline values: CDR1 MNHEY, CDR2 SVGAGI. In DNA form, the CDR3 reads TGTGCCAGCAGCTCCCTCAGGGACACTGAAGCTTTCTTT. Protein product: CASSSLRDTEAFF.

This chain uses TRBV27 with TRBJ1-1; a possible D gene is TRBD1 (6 bases). This CDR3 has 14 amino acids. Germline CDR1 reads MNHEY; CDR2 reads SMNVEV (reference sequence). V lost 6 bases to trimming and J lost 8 bases, with 19 bases between them. CDR3 DNA: TGTGCCAGCAGAGTTTTCGCCAGGGGTAGGGAAGCTTTCTTT. The encoded protein is CASRVFARGREAFF.

CDR3 residues: CSASTPLATAYNEQFF. CDR3 DNA: TGCAGTGCTAGTACCCCCCTAGCGACGGCCTACAATGAGCAGTTCTTC. This rearrangement joins TRBV20-1 to TRBJ2-1, with a tentative D call TRBD2 (6 bases). Germline-derived CDR1 and CDR2 are DFQATT and SNEGSKA (reference sequence). CDR3 length: 16 residues. V was trimmed by 3 bases and J by 2 bases, leaving 17 bases between them.

This chain uses TRBV28 with TRBJ1-2; possibly TRBD1 for D (5 bases). Germline lookup yields CDR1 MDHEN and CDR2 SYDVKM. Deletions cut 8 bases from V and 8 bases from J, with 15 bases between. The CDR3 is 12 amino acids. CDR3 residues: CASRLSGRGYTF. CDR3 in DNA: TGTGCCAGCCGACTTTCAGGGAGAGGCTACACCTTC.

The chain combines TRBV19 with TRBJ2-7, with TRBD2 matching 11 bases. CDR1 LNHDA and CDR2 SQIVND come from the germline V gene (reference sequence). The CDR3 length is 17 residues. The V and J ends lost 3 bases and 0 bases, in that order; junction bases with no gene match: 7. CDR3 amino acids: CASSIRTTSGSSYEQYF. Written as DNA, the CDR3 is TGTGCCAGTAGTATTCGGACCACTAGCGGGAGCTCCTACGAGCAGTACTTC. Full variable domain (missing parts from reference TRBV19 and TRBJ2-7): DGGITQSPKYLFRKEGQNVTLSCEQNLNHDAMYWYRQDPGQGLRLIYYSQIVNDFQKGDIAEGYSVSREKKESFPLTVTSAQKNPTAFYLCASSIRTTSGSSYEQYFGPGTRLTVT.

The rearrangement joins TRBV4-2 to TRBJ2-7; 13 nucleotides line up with TRBD2. This CDR3 has 16 residues. Germline values: CDR1 LGHNA, CDR2 YNFKEQ. The junction had 5 bases not matched to a gene; V was cut back by 2 bases and J by 4 bases. CDR3: CASSQTGTSGVYEQYF. Here the CDR3 DNA reads TGTGCCAGCAGCCAAACCGGGACTAGCGGGGTGTACGAGCAGTACTTC.

This clone was observed a handful of times. The chain employs TRBV6-5 and TRBJ1-2; a possible D gene is TRBD1 (5 bases). This CDR3 has 12 residues. Trimming removed 6 bases from V and 7 bases from J, with 12 bases in between. CDR1 and CDR2 (germline): MNHEY, SVGAGI. The CDR3 nucleotides read TGTGCCAGCAGCCGGGACGGCTCTGGCTACACCTTC. Protein: CASSRDGSGYTF.

The CDR3 DNA follows: TGTGCCAGTAGTACGCAGGGGGCCCACAATGAGCAGTTCTTC. It encodes CASSTQGAHNEQFF. This chain uses TRBV19 with TRBJ2-1, with 8 positions matching TRBD1. Germline values: CDR1 LNHDA, CDR2 SQIVND (reference sequence). The junction had 4 bases not matched to a gene; V was cut back by 4 bases and J by 5 bases. The length of the CDR3 is 14 residues.

V gene TRBV28 combines with J gene TRBJ1-2; the D is unclear. The germline V gene encodes CDR1 MDHEN and CDR2 SYDVKM. V was trimmed by 6 bases and J by 4 bases, leaving 21 bases between them. The CDR3 runs to 16 residues. In nucleotides, the CDR3 is TGTGCCAGCAGCCCTCGAGTTTCCCTCGGGTTCTATGGCTACACCTTC. It yields the protein CASSPRVSLGFYGYTF.

The chain is built from TRBV5-1 and TRBJ2-1; maybe TRBD2 (5 bases). Germline loops: CDR1 SGHRS, CDR2 YFSETQ. The V end lost 4 bases, the J end lost 3 bases, and 11 bases lay between the germline ends. This CDR3 is 14 amino acids long. The CDR3 loop reads CASSEGRNYNEQFF. CDR3 coding DNA: TGCGCCAGCAGCGAGGGCCGGAACTACAATGAGCAGTTCTTC.

V gene TRBV6-5 combines with J gene TRBJ2-7; 7 bases match TRBD1. Germline V CDR1 and CDR2: MNHEY, SVGAGI. Trimming at V came to 6 bases and at J to 5 bases, leaving 7 bases not matched to a gene. This CDR3 region has 13 residues. CDR3 nucleotides: TGTGCCAGCAGAAAAAGGGACAGCCACGAGCAGTACTTC. Its protein product is CASRKRDSHEQYF.

The chain joins TRBV5-1 to TRBJ2-3, with D unresolved. The V end was cut by 3 bases, the J end by 2 bases, with 10 bases between. The CDR3 contains 14 residues. Germline CDR1 SGHRS, CDR2 YFSETQ. CDR3 bases: TGCGCCAGCAGCTCGGTCAGCGACACAGATACGCAGTATTTT. Translating gives CASSSVSDTDTQYF.

V and J are TRBV7-9 and TRBJ1-1; TRBD1 matches 7 bases. Trimming at V came to 5 bases and at J to 0 bases, leaving 3 bases not matched to a gene. Germline V lookup: CDR1 SEHNR, CDR2 FQNEAQ (reference sequence). This CDR3 contains 14 residues. The DNA for the CDR3 is TGTGCCAGCAGCGTGGGACAGTTGAACACTGAAGCTTTCTTT. Translating gives CASSVGQLNTEAFF.

The chain uses TRBV5-1 and TRBJ2-7, with TRBD2 matching over 13 bases. Looked up from germline, CDR1 is SGHRS and CDR2 is YFSETQ. The CDR3 is 16 amino acids. With V trimmed by 4 bases and J by 2 bases, 6 bases remained unmatched. CDR3 sequence (DNA): TGCGCCAGCAGCGAGGGACTAGCGGGGCGCGCCTACGAGCAGTACTTC. It is translated as CASSEGLAGRAYEQYF. The full variable domain, its missing parts supplied by reference TRBV5-1 and TRBJ2-7, is KAGVTQTPRYLIKTRGQQVTLSCSPISGHRSVSWYQQTPGQGLQFLFEYFSETQRNKGNFPGRFSGRQFSNSRSEMNVSTLELGDSALYLCASSEGLAGRAYEQYFGPGTRLTVT.